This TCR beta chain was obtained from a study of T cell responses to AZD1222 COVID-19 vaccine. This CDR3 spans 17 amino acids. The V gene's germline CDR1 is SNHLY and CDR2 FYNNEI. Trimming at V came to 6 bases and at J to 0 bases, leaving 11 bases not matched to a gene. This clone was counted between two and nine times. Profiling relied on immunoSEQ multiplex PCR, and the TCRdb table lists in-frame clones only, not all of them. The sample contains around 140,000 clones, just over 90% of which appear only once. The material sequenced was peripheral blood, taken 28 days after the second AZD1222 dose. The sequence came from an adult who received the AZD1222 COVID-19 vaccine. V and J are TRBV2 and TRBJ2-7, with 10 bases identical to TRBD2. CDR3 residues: CASRGSLAGGISYEQYF. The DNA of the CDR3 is TGTGCCAGCAGGGGAAGTTTAGCGGGAGGTATCTCCTACGAGCAGTACTTC.